Listed below are T cell receptor beta chains from one sample, sequenced in a study of early T cells in non-severe SARS-CoV-2 infection. TCRdb analysed the 5' RACE reads with MiXCR anew, one entry per CDR3 protein. The table shows roughly 99,000 distinct CDR3 sequences, with 11% occurring only once. Material: whole blood. These receptors were collected from an adult who was a healthcare worker with PCR-confirmed SARS-CoV-2 infection or an uninfected control (not recorded which). CDR3s include the opening cysteine and the closing phenylalanine or tryptophan. D genes are given only for firm matches. Some rows have no size entry. The others give once, few or many, or a class for an expanded clone.

J gene | clone size | D gene | V gene | CDR3 DNA | CDR3 protein
TRBJ2-3 | . | TRBD2 | TRBV7-8 | TGTGCCAGCAGCCCGCAGGGGCGACCAACTAGCGGGAGGGCCGGGGATACGCAGTATTTT | CASSPQGRPTSGRAGDTQYF
TRBJ2-7 | . | . | TRBV20-1 | TGCAGTGCTAGTGATCCACGGCAGGGACCATACGAGCAGTACTTC | CSASDPRQGPYEQYF
TRBJ2-3 | many | . | TRBV15 | TGTGCCACCAGCAGAGATCAGGGGAGGAGCACAGATACGCAGTATTTT | CATSRDQGRSTDTQYF
TRBJ2-3 | many | . | TRBV7-2 | TGTGCCAGCAGCCTCACAGATACGCAGTATTTT | CASSLTDTQYF
TRBJ2-3 | few | TRBD2 | TRBV28 | TGTGCCAGCAGTTTCATGGTGGGGGGGGATACGCAGTATTTT | CASSFMVGGDTQYF
TRBJ2-2 | . | . | TRBV2 | TGTGCCAGCAGGGTGACAGCCGGGGAGCTGTTTTTT | CASRVTAGELFF
TRBJ1-1 | many | . | TRBV20-1 | TGCAGTGCTAGTAAGGGGATGAACACTGAAGCTTTCTTT | CSASKGMNTEAFF
TRBJ1-2 | . | . | TRBV14 | TGTGCCAGAATAAAAGGGTATGGCTACACCTTC | CARIKGYGYTF
TRBJ2-1 | . | . | TRBV3-1 | TGTGCCAGCAGCCAAGAATCCAGGGAGCAGTTCTTC | CASSQESREQFF
TRBJ2-7 | . | . | TRBV10-3 | TGTGCCATCAGTTCGGGGTACGAGCAGTACTTC | CAISSGYEQYF
TRBJ2-1 | . | . | TRBV6-5 | TGTGCCAGCAGTCAGAGCAGGGGCAATGAGCAGTTCTTC | CASSQSRGNEQFF